A selection of T cell receptor beta chains follows, all from one sample in a study of T cell changes during pregnancy in multiple sclerosis. Repertoires were generated with immunoSEQ multiplex PCR, while TCRdb's copy carries only in-frame clones and drops some. Of about 60,000 clones listed, 90% were seen once; the top ten hold more than 2%. The sequencing here drew on peripheral blood, taken in the second trimester of pregnancy. The receptor source for this set is a female donor in good health, enrolled as a control in a pregnancy study. Each CDR3 is given with its conserved first and last residue. Fields, in order: V gene, D gene, J gene, clone size, CDR3 protein, CDR3 DNA. The D gene is left open where the match is weak. A row's size may be missing; if present it is once, few, many or a size class.

V: TRBV1; D: NA; J: TRBJ2-5; size: NA; CDR3: CTSSQDTGGEETQYF; DNA: TGCACCAGCAGCCAAGATACGGGGGGGGAAGAGACCCAGTACTTC
V: TRBV29-1; D: NA; J: TRBJ2-7; size: once; CDR3: CSVSLGLGGSQYF; DNA: TGCAGCGTTAGCTTGGGACTGGGAGGTTCGCAGTACTTC
V: TRBV29-1; D: TRBD1; J: TRBJ2-1; size: NA; CDR3: CSADREYNEQFF; DNA: TGCAGCGCGGACAGGGAATACAATGAGCAGTTCTTC
V: TRBV7-9; D: NA; J: TRBJ2-7; size: NA; CDR3: CASSLGAGAYEQYF; DNA: TGTGCCAGCAGCTTAGGAGCGGGTGCCTACGAGCAGTACTTC
V: TRBV18; D: TRBD2; J: TRBJ2-2; size: NA; CDR3: CASSTIAGGAGELFF; DNA: TGTGCCAGCTCAACCATAGCGGGAGGCGCCGGGGAGCTGTTTTTT
V: TRBV19; D: TRBD1; J: TRBJ1-5; size: few; CDR3: CASSRRGQVDNQPQHF; DNA: TGTGCCAGTAGTAGGAGGGGACAGGTCGACAATCAGCCCCAGCATTTT
V: TRBV28; D: NA; J: TRBJ1-2; size: NA; CDR3: CASRDQPRLYGYTF; DNA: TGTGCCAGCAGAGATCAACCCCGACTCTATGGCTACACCTTC
V: TRBV5-6; D: NA; J: TRBJ2-7; size: NA; CDR3: CASSLSSYEQYF; DNA: TGTGCCAGCAGCTTAAGTAGCTACGAGCAGTACTTC
V: TRBV6-1; D: NA; J: TRBJ2-7; size: NA; CDR3: CASSEITSSYEQYF; DNA: TGTGCCAGCAGTGAGATTACCAGCTCCTACGAGCAGTACTTC
V: TRBV7-8; D: TRBD2; J: TRBJ2-7; size: NA; CDR3: CASSPNPGTRSYEQYF; DNA: TGTGCCAGCAGCCCTAACCCCGGGACTAGGTCCTACGAGCAGTACTTC
V: TRBV7-9; D: NA; J: TRBJ2-3; size: NA; CDR3: CASSLAGADTQYF; DNA: TGTGCCAGCAGCTTAGCGGGCGCCGATACGCAGTATTTT
V: TRBV28; D: NA; J: TRBJ2-1; size: NA; CDR3: CASSSRHIVNEQFF; DNA: TGTGCCAGCAGTTCAAGACATATAGTTAATGAGCAGTTCTTC
V: TRBV4-1; D: NA; J: TRBJ2-7; size: NA; CDR3: CASSQAESSYEQYF; DNA: TGCGCCAGCAGCCAAGCGGAGAGCTCCTACGAGCAGTACTTC
V: TRBV7-2; D: NA; J: TRBJ2-4; size: NA; CDR3: CASSAGLQQDIQYF; DNA: TGTGCCAGCAGCGCGGGACTCCAGCAAGACATTCAGTACTTC
V: TRBV7-9; D: NA; J: TRBJ1-1; size: few; CDR3: CASSLGALEAFF; DNA: TGTGCCAGCAGCTTAGGGGCGTTAGAAGCTTTCTTT
V: TRBV6-5; D: NA; J: TRBJ2-7; size: NA; CDR3: CASSYGRRAYEQYF; DNA: TGTGCCAGCAGTTACGGGAGACGGGCCTACGAGCAGTACTTC
V: TRBV28; D: TRBD1; J: TRBJ2-5; size: NA; CDR3: CASSRRTGTVSETQYF; DNA: TGTGCCAGCAGTCGGAGAACCGGGACAGTATCGGAGACCCAGTACTTC
V: TRBV2; D: NA; J: TRBJ1-5; size: NA; CDR3: CASTRFGRPQHF; DNA: TGTGCCAGCACTCGGTTTGGGAGGCCCCAGCATTTT
V: TRBV4-2; D: TRBD1; J: TRBJ2-1; size: once; CDR3: CASSREGQSYNEQFF; DNA: TGTGCCAGCAGCCGAGAGGGACAGAGTTACAATGAGCAGTTCTTC
V: TRBV5-1; D: TRBD1; J: TRBJ2-2; size: NA; CDR3: CASSSLRTGVAGELFF; DNA: TGCGCCAGCAGCAGCTTACGGACAGGGGTAGCCGGGGAGCTGTTTTTT
V: TRBV18; D: NA; J: TRBJ2-7; size: NA; CDR3: CASSPGSYEQYF; DNA: TGTGCCAGCTCACCGGGCAGCTACGAGCAGTACTTC
V: TRBV5-1; D: TRBD1; J: TRBJ2-7; size: NA; CDR3: CASSFGTGSYEQYF; DNA: TGCGCCAGCAGCTTCGGGACAGGGAGCTACGAGCAGTACTTC
V: TRBV27; D: NA; J: TRBJ2-7; size: NA; CDR3: CASSFGVPYEQYF; DNA: TGTGCCAGCAGTTTTGGAGTTCCCTACGAGCAGTACTTC
V: TRBV18; D: NA; J: TRBJ2-7; size: once; CDR3: CASSPVPRVGYEQYF; DNA: TGTGCCAGCTCACCAGTTCCCAGGGTGGGTTACGAGCAGTACTTC
V: TRBV7-2; D: TRBD2; J: TRBJ2-7; size: once; CDR3: CASSLGLAGANSYEQYF; DNA: TGTGCCAGCAGCTTAGGACTAGCGGGTGCCAACTCCTACGAGCAGTACTTC
V: TRBV5-1; D: TRBD1; J: TRBJ1-4; size: NA; CDR3: CASSPGTGNEKLFF; DNA: TGCGCCAGCAGTCCCGGGACAGGGAATGAAAAACTGTTTTTT
V: TRBV6-1; D: NA; J: TRBJ2-5; size: NA; CDR3: CASGSQAQETQYF; DNA: TGTGCCAGCGGTTCACAGGCACAAGAGACCCAGTACTTC
V: TRBV29-1; D: TRBD1; J: TRBJ1-1; size: NA; CDR3: CSVLAQLTGKTEAFF; DNA: TGCAGCGTTCTCGCCCAACTGACAGGGAAGACTGAAGCTTTCTTT
V: TRBV13; D: NA; J: TRBJ1-5; size: NA; CDR3: CASSLTAGQPQHF; DNA: TGTGCCAGCAGCTTAACAGCGGGACAGCCCCAGCATTTT
V: TRBV18; D: NA; J: TRBJ1-6; size: NA; CDR3: CASSRQDASPLHF; DNA: TGTGCCAGCTCCCGACAGGACGCTTCACCCCTCCACTTT
V: TRBV9; D: TRBD2; J: TRBJ2-1; size: NA; CDR3: CASSVAASGMVSYNEQFF; DNA: TGTGCCAGCAGCGTAGCGGCTAGCGGGATGGTATCCTACAATGAGCAGTTCTTC
V: TRBV6-5; D: TRBD1; J: TRBJ2-2; size: NA; CDR3: CATDGQGTGELFF; DNA: TGTGCCACCGACGGACAGGGCACCGGGGAGCTGTTTTTT
V: TRBV6-5; D: TRBD1; J: TRBJ1-2; size: NA; CDR3: CASSYSGQPVYGYTF; DNA: TGTGCCAGCAGTTACTCGGGACAGCCCGTCTATGGCTACACCTTC
V: TRBV29-1; D: TRBD2; J: TRBJ2-7; size: NA; CDR3: CSVAGGVNEQYF; DNA: TGCAGCGTTGCGGGGGGGGTCAACGAGCAGTACTTC
V: TRBV11-2; D: TRBD1; J: TRBJ1-1; size: NA; CDR3: CASSSGTGNTEAFF; DNA: TGTGCCAGCAGCTCCGGGACAGGGAACACTGAAGCTTTCTTT
V: TRBV6-1; D: NA; J: TRBJ1-2; size: NA; CDR3: CATERGSGYGYTF; DNA: TGTGCCACCGAGCGCGGGTCGGGCTATGGCTACACCTTC
V: TRBV7-6; D: TRBD2; J: TRBJ2-7; size: NA; CDR3: CASSLSLGLAGGGGKDEQYF; DNA: TGTGCCAGCAGCTTATCGCTAGGACTAGCGGGAGGTGGGGGCAAGGACGAGCAGTACTTC
V: TRBV5-4; D: NA; J: TRBJ2-5; size: NA; CDR3: CASRRENQETQYF; DNA: TGTGCCAGCAGGCGGGAAAACCAAGAGACCCAGTACTTC
V: TRBV28; D: NA; J: TRBJ2-2; size: NA; CDR3: CASSLPSGNTGELFF; DNA: TGTGCCAGCAGTTTACCCAGCGGGAACACCGGGGAGCTGTTTTTT
V: TRBV18; D: TRBD1; J: TRBJ1-2; size: NA; CDR3: CASSPGTGGYGYTF; DNA: TGTGCCAGCTCACCAGGCACAGGGGGCTATGGCTACACCTTC
V: TRBV14; D: TRBD1; J: TRBJ1-2; size: NA; CDR3: CASSAKQGSGYTF; DNA: TGTGCCAGCAGCGCTAAACAGGGGAGCGGCTACACCTTC
V: TRBV27; D: NA; J: TRBJ1-5; size: NA; CDR3: CASSLSWGDQPQHF; DNA: TGTGCCAGCAGTTTATCGTGGGGGGACCAGCCCCAGCATTTT
V: TRBV14; D: TRBD2; J: TRBJ2-5; size: NA; CDR3: CASSLGLARKTQYF; DNA: TGTGCCAGCAGCCTCGGACTAGCGAGGAAGACCCAGTACTTC
V: TRBV28; D: NA; J: TRBJ1-5; size: NA; CDR3: CASRAGQPQHF; DNA: TGTGCCAGCAGGGCGGGTCAGCCCCAGCATTTT
V: TRBV19; D: NA; J: TRBJ2-3; size: NA; CDR3: CASTKALAGADTQYF; DNA: TGTGCCAGTACCAAGGCGCTAGCTGGAGCAGATACGCAGTATTTT
V: TRBV19; D: TRBD1; J: TRBJ1-4; size: NA; CDR3: CASSISGTVSEKLFF; DNA: TGTGCCAGTAGTATTAGCGGGACAGTGAGTGAAAAACTGTTTTTT
V: TRBV7-9; D: NA; J: TRBJ2-2; size: once; CDR3: CASSLGRRGGELFF; DNA: TGTGCCAGCAGCTTAGGGCGAAGGGGCGGGGAGCTGTTTTTT
V: TRBV4-1; D: TRBD1; J: TRBJ1-5; size: NA; CDR3: CASSQDPGQGNQPQHF; DNA: TGCGCCAGCAGCCAAGATCCAGGACAGGGGAACCAGCCCCAGCATTTT
V: TRBV29-1; D: TRBD2; J: TRBJ2-1; size: NA; CDR3: CSGFRLAGGRPTNEQFF; DNA: TGCAGCGGGTTTAGACTAGCGGGGGGGCGACCTACAAATGAGCAGTTCTTC
V: TRBV7-6; D: NA; J: TRBJ2-7; size: NA; CDR3: CASSLAVRSEQYF; DNA: TGTGCCAGCAGCTTAGCGGTGAGGTCCGAGCAGTACTTC
V: TRBV6-1; D: NA; J: TRBJ2-7; size: NA; CDR3: CASSVDSGTPSHEQYF; DNA: TGTGCCAGCAGTGTAGATTCCGGGACACCAAGCCACGAGCAGTACTTC
V: TRBV7-2; D: NA; J: TRBJ2-2; size: NA; CDR3: CASSFSASTGELFF; DNA: TGTGCCAGCAGCTTTTCAGCTAGCACCGGGGAGCTGTTTTTT
V: TRBV29-1; D: NA; J: TRBJ2-7; size: NA; CDR3: CSVEDTGYEQYF; DNA: TGCAGCGTTGAAGACACAGGGTACGAGCAGTACTTC
V: TRBV28; D: TRBD1; J: TRBJ1-1; size: NA; CDR3: CASSFRGSGTEAFF; DNA: TGTGCCAGCAGTTTCAGGGGGAGTGGCACTGAAGCTTTCTTT
V: TRBV6-5; D: NA; J: TRBJ1-4; size: NA; CDR3: CASSYSSGSTNEKLFF; DNA: TGTGCCAGCAGTTACTCCAGTGGCTCAACTAATGAAAAACTGTTTTTT
V: TRBV7-9; D: NA; J: TRBJ1-2; size: NA; CDR3: CASSLVDGQGTDGYTF; DNA: TGTGCCAGCAGCTTAGTAGACGGGCAGGGTACGGATGGCTACACCTTC
V: TRBV7-9; D: TRBD2; J: TRBJ2-7; size: NA; CDR3: CASSLRPAGAGEQYF; DNA: TGTGCCAGCAGCTTACGGCCAGCGGGAGCTGGCGAGCAGTACTTC
V: TRBV9; D: TRBD1; J: TRBJ2-4; size: once; CDR3: CASSPTIPGQGAKNIQYF; DNA: TGTGCCAGCAGCCCAACCATTCCGGGACAGGGAGCCAAAAACATTCAGTACTTC
V: TRBV11-3; D: TRBD2; J: TRBJ2-1; size: NA; CDR3: CASSLDPSGYNEQFF; DNA: TGTGCCAGCAGCTTAGACCCTAGCGGGTACAATGAGCAGTTCTTC
V: TRBV6-6; D: TRBD2; J: TRBJ2-1; size: NA; CDR3: CASRGTSGRYTNEQFF; DNA: TGTGCCAGCAGAGGGACTAGCGGGAGGTACACGAATGAGCAGTTCTTC